What follows describes a single T cell receptor beta chain. Its antigen is unknown. This sample stems from a study of cytotoxic CD8 clonotypes in ibrutinib-treated CLL. Overall study: IGHV unmutated 17 to 18; relapsed/refractory about a dozen; treatment-naive over 14.

General observations from the study: Clonality (at baseline) was higher than in age-matched healthy donors and tracked circulating CD8+ T-cell counts.

With 4 bases removed from V and 0 bases from J, the gap between germline ends came to 7 bases. CDR1 ENHRY and CDR2 SYGVKD come from the germline V gene. The CDR3 is 14 amino acids. Assay: immunoSEQ multiplex PCR; the TCRdb copy retains only in-frame clones and omits some. The sample includes 100,000 to 150,000 clones, approximately 83% seen only once; the top ten take around 2.1%. The V call is TRBV10-3, the J call TRBJ2-1; D unresolved. This clonotype originated in a human donor with chronic lymphocytic leukemia. The sample consisted of PBMCs, taken after 24 months of ibrutinib treatment. CDR3: CAISAKSSYNEQFF. In nucleotides, the CDR3 is TGTGCCATCAGTGCCAAGAGCTCCTACAATGAGCAGTTCTTC.